Presented here are 24 T cell receptor beta chains from one specimen sequenced in a study of molecular identifiers for immune sequencing clone quantification. MiXCR, applied by TCRdb to the PCR reads, yields one record per CDR3 protein. The data contain some 100,000 distinct CDR3 sequences, 36% of them singletons. The sample was naive CD8+ T cells from blood, with Jurkat cell RNA spiked in. The subset denotes: FACS-sorted CD8+CD4-CCR7+CD45RA+ naive T cells. The receptors originated from a human donor in good health. Some libraries in this study had Jurkat cell RNA spiked in.

The J gene is TRBJ2-7, the V gene TRBV25-1; 8 bases are a match to TRBD2. V lost 8 bases, J lost 2 bases, and 11 bases stayed unmatched. The CDR3 covers 15 residues. Germline V gives CDR1 MGHDK, CDR2 SYGVNS. For the CDR3, the DNA is TGTGCCAGCTCTGAAGCGGGGGTCCCGACCTACGAGCAGTACTTC. It is translated as CASSEAGVPTYEQYF.

A word on this clonotype: Mismatch with germline at one junction end may stem from a read error. The chain has TRBV4-1 and TRBJ2-7; D is undetermined. Per germline, CDR1 MGHRA and CDR2 YSYEKL. The length of the CDR3 is 16 residues. The chain's CDR3 is CACSQEESGISNEQYF. For the CDR3, the DNA is TGCGCCTGCAGCCAAGAAGAGTCCGGTATCTCCAACGAGCAGTACTTC.

The V gene is TRBV20-1, the J gene TRBJ2-7; 7 bases line up with TRBD1. The CDR3 runs 14 residues. Looked up from germline, CDR1 is DFQATT and CDR2 is SNEGSKA (reference sequence). Trimming cost V 1 base and J 6 bases; bases outside gene matches: 9. As DNA, the CDR3 is TGCAGTGCTAGAGCGGCAGGGGGAGCCGGCGAGCAGTACTTC. Translating gives CSARAAGGAGEQYF.

The gene calls are TRBV27 and TRBJ2-7; D gene uncertain. This CDR3 has 13 amino acids. The V and J ends lost 8 bases and 3 bases respectively, with 14 bases between them. Looked up from germline, CDR1 is MNHEY and CDR2 is SMNVEV (reference sequence). The DNA of the CDR3 is TGTGCCAGCGGTGGATCTTCGCACTACGAGCAGTACTTC. Amino acid sequence: CASGGSSHYEQYF.

Comment on this clonotype: Germline and junction disagree at one end, which may indicate a read error. The rearrangement uses TRBV7-8 and TRBJ2-7; the D gene is possibly TRBD1 (5 bases). CDR3 length equals 13 residues. Germline assignment: CDR1 SGHVS and CDR2 FQNEAQ. CDR3 in DNA: TGTGCCAGCAGTCCGACAGTGGCATACGAGCAGGACTTC. Protein: CASSPTVAYEQDF.

The chain uses TRBV2 and TRBJ1-5; D is perhaps TRBD1 (5 bases). The ends were cut back, 6 bases at V and 0 bases at J, with 18 bases in the middle. The CDR3 length is 17 residues. Germline-derived CDR1 and CDR2 are SNHLY and FYNNEI. CDR3 nucleotides: TGTGCCAGCAGCGGGGCCCGGCAGGGAGGTAGCAATCAGCCCCAGCATTTT. It translates to CASSGARQGGSNQPQHF.

This clonotype has just a few counts. This chain joins TRBV5-4 and TRBJ2-7; D unclear. CDR1 is SGHNT, CDR2 YYREEE, per germline (reference sequence). Between the trimmed V and J ends, which lost 0 bases and 2 bases, there was a span of 12 bases. This CDR3 is 15 amino acids long. The CDR3 coding sequence is TGTGCCAGCAGCTTGGTACCGGGCGGAACCTACGAGCAGTACTTC. Encoded protein: CASSLVPGGTYEQYF. The complete variable domain, with remaining parts taken from reference TRBV5-4 and TRBJ2-7, reads ETGVTQSPTHLIKTRGQQVTLRCSSQSGHNTVSWYQQALGQGPQFIFQYYREEENGRGNFPPRFSGLQFPNYSSELNVNALELDDSALYLCASSLVPGGTYEQYFGPGTRLTVT.

V gene TRBV9 combines with J gene TRBJ2-1, with 8 bases matching TRBD1. The CDR3 consists of 15 residues. Germline V gives CDR1 SGDLS, CDR2 YYNGEE. The trim removed 2 bases at V and 2 bases at J, leaving 3 bases unmatched. The CDR3 loop reads CASSVSGGPYNEQFF. Here the CDR3 DNA reads TGTGCCAGCAGCGTCTCAGGGGGCCCCTACAATGAGCAGTTCTTC.

The chain carries TRBV28 and TRBJ1-5; D not resolved. V lost 6 bases, J lost 4 bases, and 13 bases lay in between. The CDR3 consists of 14 residues. Germline V gene sequence: CDR1 MDHEN, CDR2 SYDVKM. The CDR3 region has the DNA TGTGCCAGCAGATCCCGGGTTTGGAATCAGCCCCAGCATTTT. Translated, it gives CASRSRVWNQPQHF.

This clonotype was counted a few times. This chain links TRBV7-9 with TRBJ2-7; 11 nucleotides match TRBD2. The CDR3 is made up of 19 amino acids. J was trimmed by 0 bases and V by 4 bases; bases with no gene match: 14. Germline assignment: CDR1 SEHNR and CDR2 FQNEAQ (reference sequence). CDR3 DNA: TGTGCCAGCAGCTACCGACTAGCGGGACCCTCCGGTACCTCCTACGAGCAGTACTTC. This gives the protein CASSYRLAGPSGTSYEQYF.

This clonotype was recorded a few times. The J gene is TRBJ1-1, the V gene TRBV15; D not resolved. Germline lookup yields CDR1 LNHNV and CDR2 YYDKDF (reference sequence). Between the trimmed V and J ends, which lost 0 bases and 9 bases, there was a span of 8 bases. There are 12 residues in the CDR3. The CDR3 here is CATSRDLGKAFF. The CDR3 nucleotides read TGTGCCACCAGCAGAGATCTTGGGAAAGCTTTCTTT. The whole variable domain, remainder taken from reference TRBV15 and TRBJ1-1, is DAMVIQNPRYQVTQFGKPVTLSCSQTLNHNVMYWYQQKSSQAPKLLFHYYDKDFNNEADTPDNFQSRRPNTSFCFLDIRSPGLGDTAMYLCATSRDLGKAFFGQGTRLTVV.

This chain joins TRBV11-2 and TRBJ2-1; D not certain. Deletions cut 1 base from V and 12 bases from J, with 16 bases between. Germline CDR1 is SGHAT and CDR2 is FQNNGV. This CDR3 is built from 14 residues. CDR3 in amino acids: CASSLGSRGFWQFF. The CDR3 region has the DNA TGTGCCAGCAGCTTAGGTTCCAGAGGTTTTTGGCAGTTCTTC.

This clonotype showed up just once. The junction shows a germline mismatch at one end, possibly a read error. The DNA for the CDR3 is TGTGCCAGCAGTTTTTACTGGTCCCAGGGGACTGCAGCTTTCTTC. Translating gives CASSFYWSQGTAAFF. The J gene is TRBJ1-1, the V gene TRBV28, with D perhaps TRBD1 (6 bases). The germline CDR1 and CDR2 sequences are MDHEN and SYDVKM. CDR3 size: 15 residues. The variable domain in full, with the rest retrieved from reference TRBV28 and TRBJ1-1, is DVKVTQSSRYLVKRTGEKVFLECVQDMDHENMFWYRQDPGLGLRLIYFSYDVKMKEKGDIPEGYSVSREKKERFSLILESASTNQTSMYLCASSFYWSQGTAAFFGQGTRLTVV.

This clonotype was seen many times. This chain uses TRBV12-3 or TRBV12-4 with TRBJ2-3, with a tentative D call TRBD2 (5 bases). V shed 11 bases and J shed 0 bases, with 15 bases lying between them. The CDR3 length is 14 residues. In nucleotides, the CDR3 is TGTGCCCAGCGGTTAGCATGGAGCACAGATACGCAGTATTTT. Its protein is CAQRLAWSTDTQYF.

Turning to this clonotype: An end of the junction does not agree with germline; a read error may underlie this. This chain joins TRBV28 and TRBJ2-1; the match to TRBD1 covers 9 bases. Germline V lookup: CDR1 MDHEN, CDR2 SYDVKM. The CDR3 loop spans 15 amino acids. The CDR3 reads CASRVDRGIGNVQFF. For the CDR3, the DNA is TGTGCCAGCAGAGTCGACAGGGGGATTGGCAATGTGCAGTTCTTC.

The table lists this clonotype with many counts. The V gene is TRBV6-2 or TRBV6-3, the J gene TRBJ2-7, with TRBD2 matching over 9 bases. The CDR3 covers 14 residues. The V and J ends lost 6 bases and 4 bases, in that order; junction bases with no gene match: 7. The germline V gene has CDR1 MNHEY and CDR2 SVGEGT. The CDR3 region has the DNA TGTGCCAGCAGCCTCCGACTAGCGGAGTACGAGCAGTACTTC. This translates into CASSLRLAEYEQYF.

The rearrangement joins TRBV29-1 to TRBJ2-2, with 8 bases lining up with TRBD2. CDR1 is SQVTM, CDR2 ANQGSEA, per germline. V shed 4 bases, J shed 5 bases, and the junction held 9 bases outside the gene matches. CDR3 length: 15 residues. CDR3 protein: CSVALREATTGELFF. For the CDR3, the DNA is TGCAGCGTTGCGTTGCGGGAGGCCACAACCGGGGAGCTGTTTTTT.

This chain joins TRBV10-3 and TRBJ1-1; possibly TRBD1 for D (5 bases). Germline CDR1 ENHRY, CDR2 SYGVKD. CDR3 length: 15 residues. CDR3: CAVGATGTKNTEAFF. CDR3 DNA: TGTGCTGTCGGGGCTACAGGAACCAAGAACACTGAAGCTTTCTTT.

In its sample, this clonotype was seen many times. This rearrangement joins TRBV28 to TRBJ2-3; no definite D call. The CDR3 extends over 16 amino acids. Germline CDR1 and CDR2: MDHEN and SYDVKM. V lost 8 bases and J 0 bases, leaving 18 bases between the germline ends. For the CDR3, the DNA is TGTGCCAGCCGATCATTCGGCGGATCTAGCACAGATACGCAGTATTTT. Encoded protein: CASRSFGGSSTDTQYF. The whole variable domain, filled in from reference TRBV28 and TRBJ2-3, reads DVKVTQSSRYLVKRTGEKVFLECVQDMDHENMFWYRQDPGLGLRLIYFSYDVKMKEKGDIPEGYSVSREKKERFSLILESASTNQTSMYLCASRSFGGSSTDTQYFGPGTRLTVL.

This rearrangement joins TRBV7-9 to TRBJ2-5; 9 nucleotides align to TRBD1. The CDR3 consists of 15 residues. Unmatched junction bases numbered 9, after V lost 5 bases and J lost 5 bases. Per germline, CDR1 SEHNR and CDR2 FQNEAQ (reference sequence). CDR3 region: CASSGTGMGRETQYF. CDR3 bases: TGTGCCAGCAGCGGGACAGGGATGGGAAGGGAGACCCAGTACTTC.

On this clonotype itself: A single base separates this from a much larger clone, so it may be a read error. The chain couples TRBV28 to TRBJ1-5; tentative D call: TRBD1 (5 bases). V gave up 3 bases and J gave up 6 bases, with 18 bases separating them. The length of the CDR3 is 16 residues. Germline lookup yields CDR1 MDHEN and CDR2 SYDVKM. This CDR3 is CASSLGWAGITQPQHF. The DNA for the CDR3 is TGTGCCAGCAGTTTGGGGTGGGCAGGGATCACTCAGCCCCAGCATTTT. The full variable domain, rest sourced from reference TRBV28 and TRBJ1-5, is DVKVTQSSRYLVKRTGEKVFLECVQDMDHENMFWYRQDPGLGLRLIYFSYDVKMKEKGDIPEGYSVSREKKERFSLILESASTNQTSMYLCASSLGWAGITQPQHFGDGTRLSIL.

V is TRBV7-6 and J is TRBJ1-2, with D perhaps matching TRBD1 (6 bases). Germline assignment: CDR1 SGHVS and CDR2 FNYEAQ. V lost 5 bases to trimming and J lost 3 bases, with 19 bases between them. The CDR3 spans 16 residues. DNA for the CDR3: TGTGCCAGCAGCGAGAACGACAGGCCAGAATACTATGGCTACACCTTC. This sequence encodes CASSENDRPEYYGYTF.

This clonotype was seen a handful of times. The chain combines TRBV6-5 with TRBJ2-1; possibly TRBD1 for D (5 bases). CDR3 length: 13 residues. Trimming pared 0 bases from V and 10 bases from J, leaving 10 bases between. Germline V gives CDR1 MNHEY, CDR2 SVGAGI. In DNA, the CDR3 is TGTGCCAGCAGTTACTCGGGGCCTCGAGAGCAGTTCTTC. Translated, it gives CASSYSGPREQFF.

This rearrangement joins TRBV6-2 or TRBV6-3 to TRBJ2-7; no reliable D call. The CDR3 loop spans 13 amino acids. V was cut by 2 bases and J by 4 bases, with 9 bases left in between. Germline assignment: CDR1 MNHEY and CDR2 SVGEGT. The CDR3: CASSYRLSYEQYF. The CDR3 bases are TGTGCCAGCAGTTACAGGCTGTCTTACGAGCAGTACTTC.